A single sample gave rise to the 22 T cell receptor beta chains below, sequenced in a study of T-cell reconstitution after alpha-beta-depleted transplantation in children. Unique molecular identifiers featured in how the TCRbeta library was prepared. TCRdb processed the PCR reads anew with MiXCR; each CDR3 protein has one entry. Of about 200,000 distinct CDR3 sequences in the sample, roughly 9.1% were seen once. Sequencing used PBMCs, mostly from graft donor cells, obtained 360 days after TCRalphabeta/CD19-depleted stem cell transplant. The receptors here all came from a male patient between 2 and 10 years old who had a stem cell transplant for acute myeloid leukemia, so the T cells may come from the graft donor.

This clonotype has a count of ten or more. The chain recombines TRBV20-1 with TRBJ2-7, with 8 bases lining up with TRBD1. This CDR3 comprises 13 residues. The V segment lost 0 bases and the J segment 6 bases; nucleotides outside the gene matches: 4. Per germline, CDR1 DFQATT and CDR2 SNEGSKA (reference sequence). The CDR3 here is CSARDPTGVEQYV. In DNA, the CDR3 is TGCAGTGCTAGAGATCCGACAGGGGTCGAGCAGTACGTC.

This clonotype was found many times. The chain couples TRBV12-3 or TRBV12-4 to TRBJ2-5, with 9 bases lining up with TRBD2. The junction had 9 bases not matched to a gene; V was cut back by 9 bases and J by 4 bases. CDR3 size: 14 residues. The CDR3 coding sequence is TGTGCCAGTCGCGCGCTGGGACTAGCAGAGACCCAGTACTTC. Residues: CASRALGLAETQYF.

V usage is TRBV20-1 and J usage is TRBJ1-1; 7 bases are a match to TRBD1. CDR1 is DFQATT, CDR2 SNEGSKA, per germline (reference sequence). V lost 1 base to trimming and J lost 5 bases; unmatched junction nucleotides: 4. This CDR3 region has 13 residues. CDR3 nucleotide sequence: TGCAGTGCTAGAGGCCGGGACAGTACTGAAGCTTTCTTT. It specifies CSARGRDSTEAFF.

This clonotype was seen at least ten times. The rearrangement joins TRBV7-9 to TRBJ2-7; TRBD1 is a possible D gene (5 bases). Between the trimmed V and J ends, which lost 5 bases and 5 bases, there was a span of 16 bases. The CDR3 sequence is 14 residues long. In germline, CDR1 is SEHNR, CDR2 FQNEAQ (reference sequence). The CDR3 spells CASSPLLAGHEQYV. The CDR3 DNA reads TGTGCCAGCAGCCCCCTCCTTGCAGGGCACGAGCAGTACGTC.

The chain joins TRBV20-1 to TRBJ2-1; TRBD2 might be the D (6 bases). This CDR3 spans 14 amino acids. The V and J ends lost 3 bases and 7 bases respectively, with 16 bases between them. The germline V gene encodes CDR1 DFQATT and CDR2 SNEGSKA (reference sequence). Written as DNA, the CDR3 is TGCAGTGCTAGTTGGAGGGCCGTTAGTAATGAGCAGTTCTTC. It encodes CSASWRAVSNEQFF.

The table lists this clonotype with many counts. V usage is TRBV12-3 or TRBV12-4 and J usage is TRBJ2-3; D is unresolved. The CDR3 spans 13 residues. The germline V and J ends were trimmed by 3 bases and 5 bases, with 9 bases remaining between them. This CDR3 is CASSFLGQDTQYF. The DNA of the CDR3 is TGTGCCAGCAGTTTTCTCGGGCAAGATACGCAGTATTTT.

V gene TRBV14 combines with J gene TRBJ2-5; D may be TRBD1 (6 bases). V lost 1 base, J lost 5 bases, and 11 bases lay in between. Germline assignment: CDR1 SGHDN and CDR2 FVKESK. CDR3 size: 14 residues. The CDR3 loop is CASSQVSGVETQYF. For the CDR3, the DNA is TGTGCCAGCAGCCAAGTGTCAGGGGTGGAGACCCAGTACTTC.

This clonotype was seen at least ten times. J is TRBJ2-7 and V is TRBV6-5, with 8 bases lining up with TRBD1. The V segment lost 6 bases and the J segment 7 bases; nucleotides outside the gene matches: 8. Germline CDR1 is MNHEY and CDR2 is SVGAGI. There are 13 residues in the CDR3. CDR3 DNA: TGTGCCAGCAGCGGAGGACAGGGATTTGAGCAGTACGTC. This translates into CASSGGQGFEQYV.

This clonotype has more than one count but fewer than ten. V is TRBV10-3 and J is TRBJ2-1; 8 bases are a match to TRBD2. The junction had 0 bases not matched to a gene; V was cut back by 3 bases and J by 2 bases. Germline lookup yields CDR1 ENHRY and CDR2 SYGVKD. This CDR3 region has 14 residues. CDR3 bases: TGTGCCATCAGTGAAGCGGGAGCCTACAATGAGCAGTTCTTC. This sequence encodes CAISEAGAYNEQFF.

This chain links TRBV20-1 with TRBJ2-7, with D unresolved. The CDR3 contains 13 residues. Germline V gives CDR1 DFQATT, CDR2 SNEGSKA (reference sequence). V dropped 0 bases and J dropped 0 bases, with 6 bases sitting between them. CDR3 loop: CSARDQSSYEQYV. Written as DNA, the CDR3 is TGCAGTGCTAGAGATCAGAGCTCCTACGAGCAGTACGTC.

V and J are TRBV5-1 and TRBJ1-2; D gene uncertain. V lost 0 bases to trimming and J lost 4 bases, with 4 bases between them. In germline, CDR1 is SGHRS, CDR2 YFSETQ. There are 12 residues in the CDR3. DNA of the CDR3: TGCGCCAGCAGCTTGGAACCCTATGGCTACACCTTC. Its translation is CASSLEPYGYTF.

The rearrangement uses TRBV12-3 or TRBV12-4 and TRBJ1-5, with a weak D call TRBD1 (6 bases). Between the trimmed V and J ends, which lost 2 bases and 7 bases, there was a span of 12 bases. The CDR3 contains 14 residues. The CDR3 spells CASSLRTAEQPQHF. In nucleotides, the CDR3 is TGTGCCAGCAGTTTAAGGACAGCGGAGCAGCCCCAGCATTTT.

This clonotype was found many times. This chain connects TRBV12-3 or TRBV12-4 to TRBJ1-3; D unresolved. The germline V and J ends were trimmed by 8 bases and 4 bases, with 12 bases remaining between them. This CDR3 spans 13 amino acids. The DNA of the CDR3 is TGTGCCAGCGGCAACCAACCGGGAAACACCATATATTTT. This gives the protein CASGNQPGNTIYF.

This clonotype was recorded many times. This chain joins TRBV9 and TRBJ2-1, with D unclear. Germline CDR1 reads SGDLS; CDR2 reads YYNGEE. CDR3 length: 12 amino acids. Trimming left V 0 bases short and J 9 bases short, with 7 bases between. The CDR3 reads CASSVGLGEQFF. The CDR3 DNA reads as TGTGCCAGCAGCGTAGGATTGGGTGAGCAGTTCTTC.

This clonotype has a count of ten or more. The chain carries TRBV10-3 and TRBJ2-1, with 9 nucleotides matching TRBD1. The CDR3 spans 18 residues. The germline CDR1 and CDR2 sequences are ENHRY and SYGVKD. Germline trimming cut 6 bases from V and 2 bases from J; bases unmatched to any gene: 14. The CDR3: CAISRSNPGQGPYNEQFF. The CDR3 coding sequence is TGTGCCATCAGCAGAAGTAACCCGGGACAGGGCCCCTACAATGAGCAGTTCTTC.

This clonotype was detected once. One end of the junction fails to match germline, which may point to a read error. This chain links TRBV20-1 with TRBJ2-1; TRBD2 matches at 7 bases. Per the germline V gene, CDR1 is DFQATT and CDR2 is SNEGSKA (reference sequence). The length of the CDR3 is 15 residues. CDR3 loop: CSARDLRELYNEQSF. CDR3 nucleotide sequence: TGCAGTGCTAGAGATTTGCGGGAGCTCTACAATGAGCAGTCCTTC.

There are many counts of this clonotype. The V and J genes are TRBV5-1 and TRBJ2-5; 9 nucleotides agree with TRBD2. The V segment lost 0 bases and the J segment 5 bases; nucleotides outside the gene matches: 8. The germline V gene encodes CDR1 SGHRS and CDR2 YFSETQ. This CDR3 has 16 amino acids. This chain's CDR3 is CASSLVSSGRSETQYF. The DNA of the CDR3 is TGCGCCAGCAGCTTGGTTAGTAGCGGGAGATCCGAGACCCAGTACTTC. Complete variable domain (other parts from reference TRBV5-1 and TRBJ2-5): KAGVTQTPRYLIKTRGQQVTLSCSPISGHRSVSWYQQTPGQGLQFLFEYFSETQRNKGNFPGRFSGRQFSNSRSEMNVSTLELGDSALYLCASSLVSSGRSETQYFGPGTRLLVL.

This clonotype was recorded at least ten times. The chain couples TRBV12-3 or TRBV12-4 to TRBJ2-3; D is unresolved. This CDR3 is 13 amino acids long. V lost 5 bases, J lost 3 bases, and 9 bases lay in between. CDR3 loop: CASSPSFTDTQYF. CDR3 DNA: TGTGCCAGCAGTCCTTCTTTTACAGATACGCAGTATTTT.

Written as DNA, the CDR3 is TGCGCCAGCAAAAAGACGGTGAACACCGGGGAGCTGTTTTTT. Residues: CASKKTVNTGELFF. This chain connects TRBV5-1 to TRBJ2-2; D call uncertain. The CDR3 length is 14 residues. Deletions cut 6 bases from V and 1 base from J, with 10 bases between. In germline, CDR1 is SGHRS, CDR2 YFSETQ. The whole variable domain, filled in from reference TRBV5-1 and TRBJ2-2, reads KAGVTQTPRYLIKTRGQQVTLSCSPISGHRSVSWYQQTPGQGLQFLFEYFSETQRNKGNFPGRFSGRQFSNSRSEMNVSTLELGDSALYLCASKKTVNTGELFFGEGSRLTVL.

This chain connects TRBV9 to TRBJ1-2; D is unclear. Trimming took off 3 bases at V and 1 base at J, with 19 bases between the two ends. The CDR3 is made up of 17 amino acids. Germline V gene sequence: CDR1 SGDLS, CDR2 YYNGEE. The CDR3 spells CASSADNTPLGNYGYTF. The CDR3 coding sequence is TGTGCCAGCAGCGCAGACAACACGCCTCTGGGTAACTATGGCTACACCTTC.

This clonotype was counted ten times or more. The J gene is TRBJ1-1, the V gene TRBV10-3; D unresolved. The germline CDR1 and CDR2 sequences are ENHRY and SYGVKD. V lost 0 bases to trimming and J lost 2 bases, with 16 bases between them. The CDR3 covers 17 residues. The CDR3, as DNA: TGTGCCATCAGTGAGTCGAGGTTGGTCGGCACTAACACTGAAGCTTTCTTT. Translating it yields CAISESRLVGTNTEAFF.

The sample holds many counts of this clonotype. V is TRBV12-3 or TRBV12-4 and J is TRBJ2-5; 11 nucleotides match TRBD2. The CDR3 runs 14 residues. J gave up 2 bases and V 8 bases, and 4 bases lay outside the gene matches. The CDR3 loop is CASSLAGAQETQYF. The CDR3 bases are TGTGCCAGCTCACTAGCGGGAGCTCAAGAGACCCAGTACTTC.